These 24 T cell receptor beta chains came from one sample sequenced in a study of CXCR3-negative and CXCR3-positive naive CD8 T cells. The authors made the TRB cDNA libraries by 5' RACE using UMI labels. For each CDR3 protein, TCRdb gives one entry from its re-call of the 5' RACE reads, without DNA. The listing contains approximately 65,000 distinct CDR3 sequences. The antigens of these receptors remain unknown. Findings of the study overall: When CXCR3-positive naive cells were set against CXCR3-negative naive cells, the former had more hydrophobic TRB CDR3s.

The sample taken for sequencing was naive CXCR3+ CD8+ T cells from blood. Indicated subset: CD45RO-CCR7+CD27+CD95- naive CD8+ T cells expressing CXCR3 (TNR3+). These receptors were obtained from a human donor in good health. Some clones in this sample may be carry-over from other donors' samples.

The chain has TRBV6-5 and TRBJ1-5; TCRdb calls TRBD1, which cannot be checked without DNA. This CDR3 has 15 amino acids. Germline CDR1 is MNHEY and CDR2 is SVGAGI. CDR3 in amino acids: CASSPGTGDNQPQHF.

The chain employs TRBV7-9 and TRBJ1-3. Looked up from germline, CDR1 is SEHNR and CDR2 is FQNEAQ (reference sequence). This CDR3 spans 15 amino acids. The CDR3 reads CASSLARRAGNTIYF.

The chain combines TRBV7-2 with TRBJ2-2. Looked up from germline, CDR1 is SGHTA and CDR2 is FQGNSA. The CDR3 is 16 amino acids. CDR3 sequence: CASSLGFGQRYRELFF. The full variable domain, completed using reference TRBV7-2 and TRBJ2-2, is GAGVSQSPSNKVTEKGKDVELRCDPISGHTALYWYRQSLGQGLEFLIYFQGNSAPDKSGLPSDRFSAERTGGSVSTLTIQRTQQEDSAVYLCASSLGFGQRYRELFFGEGSRLTVL.

The gene calls are TRBV7-3 and TRBJ2-4; lacking DNA, the TRBD1 call made by TCRdb goes unchecked. Germline CDR1 is SGHTA and CDR2 is FQGTGA. CDR3 length: 16 amino acids. CDR3 in amino acids: CASSTPRTLAKNIQYF. Together with reference TRBV7-3 and TRBJ2-4, the CDR3 gives the full variable domain: GAGVSQTPSNKVTEKGKYVELRCDPISGHTALYWYRQSLGQGPEFLIYFQGTGAADDSGLPNDRFFAVRPEGSVSTLKIQRTERGDSAVYLCASSTPRTLAKNIQYFGAGTRLSVL.

The chain links TRBV4-3 to TRBJ1-1. This CDR3 contains 15 residues. Per the germline V gene, CDR1 is LGHNA and CDR2 is YSLEER. CDR3 region: CASSQDRGLSTEAFF.

The chain combines TRBV14 with TRBJ2-7. From germline, CDR1 is SGHDN and CDR2 FVKESK. CDR3 length equals 13 residues. The CDR3 here is CASSQGSGYEQYF.

The rearrangement links TRBV12-3 or TRBV12-4 to TRBJ2-1; the TRBD1 assignment by TCRdb is unverifiable without DNA. This CDR3 contains 17 residues. CDR3 in amino acids: CASTSDAPGRGDNEQFF.

This chain uses TRBV19 with TRBJ2-7; TCRdb's D call of TRBD1 is untestable without DNA. The CDR3 loop spans 14 amino acids. CDR1 and CDR2 (germline): LNHDA, SQIVND (reference sequence). Here the CDR3 reads CASSSGQHSYEQYF.

The CDR3 loop is CASSPMDRASYEQYF. The genes are TRBV7-9 and TRBJ2-7. CDR3 size: 15 residues. Germline V CDR1 and CDR2: SEHNR, FQNEAQ (reference sequence).

This chain connects TRBV30 to TRBJ2-7; absent DNA, TCRdb's TRBD1 call cannot be checked. Germline V gene data show CDR1 as GTSNPN and CDR2 as SVGIG (reference sequence). The CDR3 extends over 14 amino acids. Here the CDR3 reads CAWSTGQGVDEQYF.

The chain is built from TRBV5-1 and TRBJ1-2; TCRdb outputs TRBD1, but without DNA this stays unchecked. CDR1 is SGHRS and CDR2 is YFSETQ in the germline V gene. This CDR3 has 15 residues. The CDR3 protein is CASSFGRDPKLGYTF.

The chain has TRBV12-3 or TRBV12-4 and TRBJ2-1. The CDR3 contains 13 residues. The CDR3 protein is CASSRTTYNEQFF.

J is TRBJ1-2 and V is TRBV11-2. The CDR3 length is 15 residues. CDR1 is SGHAT and CDR2 is FQNNGV in the germline V gene. CDR3 amino acids: CASSLQPETNYGYTF.

V and J are TRBV28 and TRBJ2-1; the D call from TCRdb, TRBD1, cannot be confirmed without DNA. This CDR3 contains 15 residues. CDR1 MDHEN and CDR2 SYDVKM come from the germline V gene. The CDR3 here is CASSPDPGAVNEQFF. The complete variable domain, with remaining parts taken from reference TRBV28 and TRBJ2-1, reads DVKVTQSSRYLVKRTGEKVFLECVQDMDHENMFWYRQDPGLGLRLIYFSYDVKMKEKGDIPEGYSVSREKKERFSLILESASTNQTSMYLCASSPDPGAVNEQFFGPGTRLTVL.

The CDR3 protein is CASSAGVVLTGELFF. The chain recombines TRBV7-3 with TRBJ2-2. The germline gives CDR1 SGHTA, CDR2 FQGTGA. This CDR3 is built from 15 residues. Using reference TRBV7-3 and TRBJ2-2 for the parts outside the CDR3, the full variable domain is GAGVSQTPSNKVTEKGKYVELRCDPISGHTALYWYRQSLGQGPEFLIYFQGTGAADDSGLPNDRFFAVRPEGSVSTLKIQRTERGDSAVYLCASSAGVVLTGELFFGEGSRLTVL.

The rearrangement joins TRBV7-9 to TRBJ2-5; with no DNA, the TCRdb D assignment of TRBD1 cannot be verified. The length of the CDR3 is 14 residues. Per the germline V gene, CDR1 is SEHNR and CDR2 is FQNEAQ (reference sequence). This chain's CDR3 is CASSPRDREETQYF. Full variable domain (missing parts from reference TRBV7-9 and TRBJ2-5): DTGVSQNPRHKITKRGQNVTFRCDPISEHNRLYWYRQTLGQGPEFLTYFQNEAQLEKSRLLSDRFSAERPKGSFSTLEIQRTEQGDSAMYLCASSPRDREETQYFGPGTRLLVL.

V gene TRBV29-1 combines with J gene TRBJ2-6; without DNA, the TCRdb call of TRBD2 cannot be checked. There are 16 residues in the CDR3. CDR1 and CDR2 from the germline V gene are SQVTM and ANQGSEA. This chain's CDR3 is CSVEELRGSGANVLTF.

J is TRBJ1-1 and V is TRBV2; TCRdb lists TRBD1, though no DNA is available to test this call. CDR3 size: 13 residues. Germline CDR1 is SNHLY and CDR2 is FYNNEI. CDR3 amino acids: CASSVARSQGAFF. The full variable domain, with the rest looked up from reference TRBV2 and TRBJ1-1, is EPEVTQTPSHQVTQMGQEVILRCVPISNHLYFYWYRQILGQKVEFLVSFYNNEISEKSEIFDDQFSVERPDGSNFTLKIRSTKLEDSAMYFCASSVARSQGAFFGQGTRLTVV.

The rearrangement uses TRBV2 and TRBJ2-3; TCRdb's assignment of TRBD2 cannot be checked, as there is no DNA. CDR1 and CDR2 (germline): SNHLY, FYNNEI. This CDR3 has 14 amino acids. CDR3 in amino acids: CASPGTSSSDTQYF.

The J gene is TRBJ2-5, the V gene TRBV14; there is no DNA to check the TCRdb D call of TRBD1. CDR1 is SGHDN, CDR2 FVKESK, per germline. This CDR3 is built from 13 residues. CDR3: CASSQDPRDDLTF.

The genes are TRBV28 and TRBJ2-1; TCRdb returns TRBD2, unconfirmable since there is no DNA. Germline V gives CDR1 MDHEN, CDR2 SYDVKM. CDR3 length equals 16 residues. The CDR3 here is CASSLYTGGPEGEQFF.

The chain links TRBV20-1 to TRBJ2-7; TCRdb's D call, TRBD2, is unchecked because there is no DNA. The CDR3 extends over 14 amino acids. CDR1 and CDR2 (germline): DFQATT, SNEGSKA (reference sequence). The CDR3 is CSAPGSEVAYEQYF.

The chain couples TRBV11-3 to TRBJ2-5; the TCRdb call, TRBD2, lacks DNA for checking. This CDR3 is 13 amino acids long. CDR1 is SGHNT and CDR2 is YENEEA in the germline V gene. CDR3 in amino acids: CASSPDPAGTQYF.

The chain has TRBV7-3 and TRBJ2-2; with no DNA, the TCRdb D assignment of TRBD1 cannot be verified. This CDR3 has 14 residues. The germline CDR1 and CDR2 sequences are SGHTA and FQGTGA. The CDR3 is CASSPDRNTGELFF.